The text below deals with one T cell receptor (beta chain). Its cognate antigen is unknown. Trimming left V 0 bases short and J 1 base short, with 7 bases between. The CDR3 extends over 15 amino acids. CDR1 and CDR2 (germline): SGHRS, YFSETQ. This record comes from a study of type 1 regulatory T cells. Study as a whole: T-allo10 is a Tr1-enriched, alloantigen-specific CD4 T cell product made in vitro.

TCRdb reanalysed the reads using MiXCR and keeps one entry per CDR3 protein. Here the sample spans tens of thousands of distinct CDR3 sequences, roughly 20% being singletons. Study-wide points: Compared with non-Tr1 cells, Tr1 cells showed a narrower TCR repertoire.

The material sequenced was cultured type 1 regulatory T (Tr1) cells, either the whole culture or a sorted fraction (not recorded which). The clonotype was recovered from a human donor in good health. The chain combines TRBV5-1 with TRBJ2-2; tentatively, D is TRBD2 (5 bases). The CDR3 nucleotides read TGCGCCAGCAGCTTGGATGCGGGGAACACCGGGGAGCTGTTTTTT. Translating it yields CASSLDAGNTGELFF.